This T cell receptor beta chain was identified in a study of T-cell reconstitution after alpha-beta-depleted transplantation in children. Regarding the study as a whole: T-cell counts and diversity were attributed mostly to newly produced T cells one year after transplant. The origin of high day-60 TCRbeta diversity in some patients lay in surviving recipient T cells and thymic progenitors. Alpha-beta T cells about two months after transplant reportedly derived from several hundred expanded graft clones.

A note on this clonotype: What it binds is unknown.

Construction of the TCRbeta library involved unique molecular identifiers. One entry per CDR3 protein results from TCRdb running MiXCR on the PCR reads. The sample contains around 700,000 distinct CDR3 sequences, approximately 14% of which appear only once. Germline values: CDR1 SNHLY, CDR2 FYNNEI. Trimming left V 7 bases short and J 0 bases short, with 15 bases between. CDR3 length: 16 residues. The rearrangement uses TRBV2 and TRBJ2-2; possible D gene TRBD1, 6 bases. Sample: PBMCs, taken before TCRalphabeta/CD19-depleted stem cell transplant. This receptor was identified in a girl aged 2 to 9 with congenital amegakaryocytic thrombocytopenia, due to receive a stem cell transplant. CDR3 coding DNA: TGTGCCAGCAATCTGGGGGACACGGCGAACACCGGGGAGCTGTTTTTT. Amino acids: CASNLGDTANTGELFF.